A selection of T cell receptor beta chains follows, all from one sample in a study of cytomegalovirus exposure and HLA in healthy donors. Clones were read by immunoSEQ multiplex PCR, and TCRdb kept only the in-frame ones, dropping some. The listing contains about 42,000 clones. Sequenced: PBMCs. The source of these receptors is a man aged 25-40 years in good health and CMV-seronegative. The CDR3 runs from the conserved cysteine through the conserved F or W. The D gene is left open where the match is weak.

d_call	v_call	j_call	cdr3_aa	cdr3_nt
-	TRBV11-2	TRBJ2-3	CASSLQPGGDTQYF	TGTGCCAGCAGCTTACAGCCCGGGGGAGATACGCAGTATTTT
TRBD1	TRBV18	TRBJ2-5	CASSRQGVKGETQYF	TGTGCCAGCTCACGACAGGGGGTCAAGGGAGAGACCCAGTACTTC
-	TRBV9	TRBJ2-7	CASSVVPYAGYEQYF	TGTGCCAGCAGCGTAGTTCCATATGCGGGCTACGAGCAGTACTTC
-	TRBV29-1	TRBJ2-3	CSVDPSTDTQYF	TGCAGCGTTGATCCTAGCACAGATACGCAGTATTTT
-	TRBV6-6	TRBJ1-1	CASSYGGPEAFF	TGTGCCAGCAGTTACGGGGGCCCTGAAGCTTTCTTT
TRBD2	TRBV9	TRBJ2-1	CASSAQLAGNNEQFF	TGTGCCAGCAGCGCCCAACTAGCGGGTAACAATGAGCAGTTCTTC
TRBD1	TRBV5-1	TRBJ1-1	CASSLGTGNEAFF	TGCGCCAGCAGCTTGGGGACAGGGAATGAAGCTTTCTTT
TRBD2	TRBV6-1	TRBJ2-3	CASSEVAGGGDTQYF	TGTGCCAGCAGTGAAGTAGCGGGAGGGGGAGATACGCAGTATTTT
-	TRBV25-1	TRBJ1-2	CASSDLRRGTGYGYTF	TGTGCCAGCAGTGATCTACGCCGCGGGACCGGATATGGCTACACCTTC
TRBD2	TRBV7-2	TRBJ2-7	CASSINAGGPYEQYF	TGTGCCAGCAGCATAAACGCGGGAGGGCCCTACGAGCAGTACTTC
-	TRBV11-3	TRBJ1-1	CASTFPYRVSEAFF	TGTGCCAGCACCTTTCCCTACCGGGTCTCTGAAGCTTTCTTT
-	TRBV5-8	TRBJ1-1	CASSFARDTEAFF	TGTGCCAGCAGCTTTGCCAGGGACACTGAAGCTTTCTTT
TRBD2	TRBV4-3	TRBJ2-7	CASSQDLPSGGSYEQYF	TGCGCCAGCAGCCAAGATTTGCCAAGCGGGGGCTCCTACGAGCAGTACTTC
TRBD1	TRBV28	TRBJ1-2	CASSWGQSNYGYTF	TGTGCCAGCAGCTGGGGACAGTCTAACTATGGCTACACCTTC
TRBD1	TRBV13	TRBJ2-1	CASSRQGNEQFF	TGTGCCAGCAGCCGACAGGGCAATGAGCAGTTCTTC
TRBD1	TRBV7-9	TRBJ1-6	CASRPGTGASPLHF	TGTGCCAGCAGGCCCGGGACAGGGGCCTCACCCCTCCACTTT
-	TRBV5-4	TRBJ1-1	CASSLPPPEAFF	TGTGCCAGCAGCTTGCCTCCCCCTGAAGCTTTCTTT
TRBD1	TRBV18	TRBJ2-1	CASSRGQGAGNEQFF	TGTGCCAGCTCGCGCGGACAGGGGGCAGGAAATGAGCAGTTCTTC
TRBD1	TRBV4-1	TRBJ2-7	CASSPGQGTHEQYF	TGCGCCAGCAGCCCAGGACAGGGCACCCACGAGCAGTACTTC
-	TRBV9	TRBJ2-7	CASSVGGGEQYF	TGTGCCAGCAGCGTAGGAGGGGGCGAGCAGTACTTC
-	TRBV7-6	TRBJ1-3	CASSPDRSSGNTIYF	TGTGCCAGCAGCCCCGACAGGAGCTCTGGAAACACCATATATTTT
TRBD2	TRBV6-5	TRBJ2-7	CASSYGLAGSYEQYF	TGTGCCAGCAGTTACGGCCTAGCGGGATCCTACGAGCAGTACTTC
-	TRBV12-5	TRBJ1-1	CASGYGATYAEAFF	TGTGCTAGTGGGTACGGAGCAACTTACGCTGAAGCTTTCTTT
TRBD1	TRBV27	TRBJ2-5	CASRPGPQGGETQYF	TGTGCCAGCAGGCCAGGGCCACAGGGGGGAGAGACCCAGTACTTC
-	TRBV5-1	TRBJ2-1	CASSPRTADANEQFF	TGCGCCAGCAGCCCCCGGACAGCGGATGCTAATGAGCAGTTCTTC
TRBD1	TRBV30	TRBJ2-7	CAYRTGLSSYEQYF	TGTGCCTACCGGACAGGGCTAAGCTCCTACGAGCAGTACTTC
TRBD2	TRBV6-6	TRBJ2-7	CASSLAGGRYEQYF	TGTGCCAGCAGTTTAGCGGGAGGGCGGTACGAGCAGTACTTC
-	TRBV4-1	TRBJ2-7	CASSQETVTYEQYF	TGCGCCAGCAGCCAAGAAACAGTAACCTACGAGCAGTACTTC